The TCR beta chain described here comes from a study of blood T cell repertoires in COVID-19. Cohort allocation depended upon clinical history that participants reported. Per the original data handling: Counts of nucleated cells, estimated from reference gene primer amplification, were obtained. The repertoire was sequenced with immunoSEQ multiplex PCR; TCRdb's copy has only in-frame clones and lacks some. V and J calls and clone size are given by that table; D and trimming were obtained from the DNA. This table holds around 400,000 clones, approximately 90% found once. Per the germline V gene, CDR1 is SGHNT and CDR2 is YYREEE (reference sequence). CDR3 length: 14 amino acids. With 4 bases clipped from V and 5 bases from J, the junction kept 6 bases outside the gene matches.

The sequenced sample was PBMCs or T cells enriched from blood (not recorded which). This chain uses TRBV5-4 with TRBJ2-1; 7 bases line up with TRBD1. This TCR came from a woman in her thirties or forties who had been exposed to COVID-19. The CDR3 nucleotides read TGTGCCAGCAGCGACGGGACAGTGAACAATGAGCAGTTCTTC. Amino acids: CASSDGTVNNEQFF.